This T cell receptor beta chain was documented in a study of cytomegalovirus exposure and HLA in healthy donors. PCR primers comprised 60 Vbeta and 13 Jbeta primers. TCRdb keeps only in-frame clones here, not all; method: immunoSEQ multiplex PCR. This sample has approximately 91,000 clones, with 60% to 75% found just once. Only a few counts were recorded for this clone. V lost 5 bases, J lost 8 bases, and 18 bases lay in between. CDR3 size: 14 residues. Germline CDR1 is SGHTA and CDR2 is FQGTGA. This chain joins TRBV7-3 and TRBJ1-2, with D maybe TRBD1 (6 bases). The receptor comes from a female donor in good health and CMV-seronegative. Sequences were obtained from PBMCs. As DNA, the CDR3 is TGTGCCAGCAGCCATAAAGAGGGGGTCGGGGGCTACACCTTC. This codes for CASSHKEGVGGYTF.